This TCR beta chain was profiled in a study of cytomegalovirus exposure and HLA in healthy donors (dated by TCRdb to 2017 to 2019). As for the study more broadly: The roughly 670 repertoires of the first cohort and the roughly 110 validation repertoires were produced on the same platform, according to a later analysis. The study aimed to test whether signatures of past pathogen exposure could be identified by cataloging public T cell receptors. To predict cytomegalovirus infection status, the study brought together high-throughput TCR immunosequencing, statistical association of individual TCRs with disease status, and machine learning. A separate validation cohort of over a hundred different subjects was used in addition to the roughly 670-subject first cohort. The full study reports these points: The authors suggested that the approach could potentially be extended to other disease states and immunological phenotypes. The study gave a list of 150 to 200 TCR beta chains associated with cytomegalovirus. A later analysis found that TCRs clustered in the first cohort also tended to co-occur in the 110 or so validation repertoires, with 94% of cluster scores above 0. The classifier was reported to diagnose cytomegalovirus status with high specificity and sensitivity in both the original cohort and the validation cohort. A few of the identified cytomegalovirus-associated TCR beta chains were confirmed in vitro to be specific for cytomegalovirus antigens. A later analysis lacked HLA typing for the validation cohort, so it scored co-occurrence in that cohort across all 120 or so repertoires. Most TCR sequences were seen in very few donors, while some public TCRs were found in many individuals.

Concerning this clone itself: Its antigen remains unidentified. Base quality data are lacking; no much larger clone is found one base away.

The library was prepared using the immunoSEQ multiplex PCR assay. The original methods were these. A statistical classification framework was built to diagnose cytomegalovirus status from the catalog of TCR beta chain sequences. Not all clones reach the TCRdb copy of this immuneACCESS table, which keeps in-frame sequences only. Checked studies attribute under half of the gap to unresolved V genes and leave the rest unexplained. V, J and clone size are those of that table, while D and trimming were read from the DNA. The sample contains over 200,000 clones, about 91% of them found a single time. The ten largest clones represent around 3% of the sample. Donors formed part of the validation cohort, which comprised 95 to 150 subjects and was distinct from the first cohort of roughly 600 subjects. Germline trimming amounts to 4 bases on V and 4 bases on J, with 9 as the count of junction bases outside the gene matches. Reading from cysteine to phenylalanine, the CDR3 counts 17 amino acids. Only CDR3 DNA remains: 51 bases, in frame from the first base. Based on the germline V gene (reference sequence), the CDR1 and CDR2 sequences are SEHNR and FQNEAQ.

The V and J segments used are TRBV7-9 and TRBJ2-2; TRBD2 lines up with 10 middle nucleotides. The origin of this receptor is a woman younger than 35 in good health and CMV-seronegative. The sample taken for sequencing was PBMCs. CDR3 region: CASSSVAGGVGTGELFF. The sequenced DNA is TGTGCCAGCAGCTCGGTAGCGGGAGGTGTGGGCACCGGGGAGCTGTTTTTT.